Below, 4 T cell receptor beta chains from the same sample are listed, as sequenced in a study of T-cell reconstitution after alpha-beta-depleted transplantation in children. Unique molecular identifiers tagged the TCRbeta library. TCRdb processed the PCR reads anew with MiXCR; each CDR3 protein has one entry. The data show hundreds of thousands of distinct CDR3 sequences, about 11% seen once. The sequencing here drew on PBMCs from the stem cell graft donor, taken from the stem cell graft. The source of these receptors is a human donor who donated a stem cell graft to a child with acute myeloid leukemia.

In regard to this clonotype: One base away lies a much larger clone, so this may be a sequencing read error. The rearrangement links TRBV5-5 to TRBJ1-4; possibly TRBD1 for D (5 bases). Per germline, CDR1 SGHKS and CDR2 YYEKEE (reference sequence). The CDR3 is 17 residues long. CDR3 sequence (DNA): TGTGTCAGCAGCTCGATTCGGGGGATACTGGCTAATGAAAAACTGTTTTTT. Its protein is CVSSSIRGILANEKLFF.

The CDR3 bases are TGTGCCAGCAGCCCAAGGGCTAGCGATTACGATGAGCAGTTCTTC. Amino acid sequence: CASSPRASDYDEQFF. The chain combines TRBV7-3 with TRBJ2-1; D is possibly TRBD2 (6 bases). The V gene lost 5 bases and the J gene lost 8 bases, with 19 bases spanning the gap. The CDR3 extends over 15 amino acids. The germline CDR1 and CDR2 sequences are SGHTA and FQGTGA.

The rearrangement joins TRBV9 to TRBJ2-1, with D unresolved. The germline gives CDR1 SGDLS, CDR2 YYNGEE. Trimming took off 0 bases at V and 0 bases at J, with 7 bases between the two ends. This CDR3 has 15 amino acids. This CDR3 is CASSVDLSSYNEQFF. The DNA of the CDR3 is TGTGCCAGCAGCGTAGACCTAAGCTCCTACAATGAGCAGTTCTTC.

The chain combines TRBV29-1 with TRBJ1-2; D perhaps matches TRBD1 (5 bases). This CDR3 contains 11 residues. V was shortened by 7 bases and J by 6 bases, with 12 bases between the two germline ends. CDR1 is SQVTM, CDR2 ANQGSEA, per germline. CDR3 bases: TGCAGCGCTGGGGGGGAAGATGGCTACACCTTC. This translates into CSAGGEDGYTF.